This entry lists 21 T cell receptor beta chains sequenced from one sample in a study of vaccination effects on CD4 cells after COVID-19. Their cognate antigens are unknown. Using viral peptide pools, the ViraFEST assay grew out antigen-specific CD4+ T cells prior to sequencing. A 10-day culture period preceded the isolation of CD4+ T cells. None of these healthy vaccinees had been infected with SARS-CoV-2 before vaccination. Profiling relied on immunoSEQ multiplex PCR, and the TCRdb table lists in-frame clones only, not all of them. This table holds tens of thousands of clones, under 70% found once. The sample was CD4+ T cells from PBMCs cultured with SARS-CoV-2 spike peptides, taken before COVID-19 vaccination. The receptors derive from a human donor who received a COVID-19 vaccine.

The chain carries TRBV9 and TRBJ2-3; D remains unclear. Germline-derived CDR1 and CDR2 are SGDLS and YYNGEE. Trimming cost V 0 bases and J 9 bases, with 17 bases left between them. The CDR3 is 15 residues long. CDR3 loop: CASSVDVGRTGTQYF. CDR3 nucleotide sequence: TGTGCCAGCAGCGTAGATGTCGGGCGGACGGGCACGCAGTATTTT.

J is TRBJ2-1 and V is TRBV4-2, with TRBD2 identical over 10 bases. The length of the CDR3 is 16 residues. The V gene end was trimmed by 4 bases and the J gene end by 3 bases; junction bases not matched to a gene: 6. The V gene's germline CDR1 is LGHNA and CDR2 YNFKEQ. The CDR3 here is CASSLVAGGGYNEQFF. CDR3 sequence (DNA): TGTGCCAGCAGCCTAGTAGCGGGGGGTGGCTACAATGAGCAGTTCTTC.

This clone is judged medium-sized. The chain recombines TRBV7-2 with TRBJ2-7, with 10 bases that match TRBD1. Looked up from germline, CDR1 is SGHTA and CDR2 is FQGNSA. Trimming took 5 bases from V and 1 from J; bases not matched to a gene: 5. The CDR3 totals 15 residues. The DNA of the CDR3 is TGTGCCAGCAGCCCAGACAGGGGGCCATCCTACGAGCAGTACTTC. It specifies CASSPDRGPSYEQYF.

V usage is TRBV6-5 and J usage is TRBJ1-3, with 8 bases fitting TRBD1. In germline, CDR1 is MNHEY, CDR2 SVGAGI. V gave up 6 bases and J gave up 4 bases; unmatched junction bases: 8. The CDR3 is made up of 15 amino acids. The CDR3 here is CASSLQGAQGNTIYF. The CDR3 region has the DNA TGTGCCAGCAGCCTGCAGGGGGCTCAGGGAAACACCATATATTTT.

The chain recombines TRBV28 with TRBJ1-1; D not resolved. Germline V gene data show CDR1 as MDHEN and CDR2 as SYDVKM. This CDR3 is built from 12 residues. V was pared by 1 base and J by 3 bases, with 3 bases between. The CDR3 spells CASSLLHTEAFF. The CDR3 DNA sequence: TGTGCCAGCAGTTTATTACACACTGAAGCTTTCTTT. The full variable domain, with the rest looked up from reference TRBV28 and TRBJ1-1, is DVKVTQSSRYLVKRTGEKVFLECVQDMDHENMFWYRQDPGLGLRLIYFSYDVKMKEKGDIPEGYSVSREKKERFSLILESASTNQTSMYLCASSLLHTEAFFGQGTRLTVV.

The V gene is TRBV18, the J gene TRBJ2-3, with 10 bases identical to TRBD2. Germline CDR1 and CDR2: KGHSH and LQKENI. This CDR3 region has 16 residues. After removal of 2 bases from V and 5 bases from J, the junction contained 7 bases not matched to a gene. CDR3 loop: CASSPMASGSGDTQYF. The CDR3 nucleotides are TGTGCCAGCTCACCAATGGCTAGCGGGAGCGGAGATACGCAGTATTTT.

This chain links TRBV12-3 or TRBV12-4 with TRBJ2-1; D remains unclear. V shed 3 bases and J shed 10 bases, with 10 bases lying between them. This CDR3 comprises 12 residues. CDR3 sequence reads: CASSLSSLEQFF. The CDR3 DNA reads as TGTGCCAGCAGTTTGAGTAGTTTAGAGCAGTTCTTC.

This chain connects TRBV5-1 to TRBJ2-7, with D hard to call. This CDR3 has 15 residues. From germline, CDR1 is SGHRS and CDR2 YFSETQ. Trimming took 3 bases from V and 0 from J, leaving 13 bases between them. The DNA of the CDR3 is TGCGCCAGCAGCTCCAACCGACATAGCTCCTACGAGCAGTACTTC. Protein: CASSSNRHSSYEQYF.

The CDR3 region is CASSPTGGRETQYF. CDR3 coding DNA: TGTGCCAGCAGCCCTACAGGGGGCCGAGAGACCCAGTACTTC. This chain links TRBV11-2 with TRBJ2-5; 9 bases agree with TRBD1. This CDR3 is 14 amino acids long. Germline CDR1 is SGHAT and CDR2 is FQNNGV. Trimming removed 5 bases from V and 4 bases from J; junction bases left unmatched: 5.

This clone was counted once. V and J are TRBV28 and TRBJ1-6, with 7 bases aligning to TRBD1. Unmatched junction bases numbered 7, after V lost 6 bases and J lost 5 bases. Germline CDR1 and CDR2: MDHEN and SYDVKM. CDR3 length: 15 amino acids. The CDR3 reads CASSRIDRDNSPLHF. In nucleotides, the CDR3 is TGTGCCAGCAGCCGCATTGACAGGGATAATTCACCCCTCCACTTT. The full variable domain, with the rest looked up from reference TRBV28 and TRBJ1-6, is DVKVTQSSRYLVKRTGEKVFLECVQDMDHENMFWYRQDPGLGLRLIYFSYDVKMKEKGDIPEGYSVSREKKERFSLILESASTNQTSMYLCASSRIDRDNSPLHFGNGTRLTVT.

The chain links TRBV3-1 (or the pseudogene TRBV3-2) to TRBJ2-2; D is ambiguous. V lost 0 bases to trimming and J lost 12 bases, with 11 bases between them. The CDR3 covers 13 residues. Germline V lookup: CDR1 LGHDT, CDR2 YNNKEL (reference sequence). CDR3 bases: TGTGCCAGCAGCCAAGACGCTAGACCAAAGCTGTTTTTT. Translating it yields CASSQDARPKLFF.

This clone appeared a few times. V gene TRBV4-2 combines with J gene TRBJ2-2, with 10 nucleotides matching TRBD1. This CDR3 region has 16 residues. CDR1 and CDR2 (germline): LGHNA, YNFKEQ. V was pared by 4 bases and J by 6 bases, with 8 bases of the junction left unmatched. The CDR3 DNA sequence: TGTGCCAGCAGCCCTTGGGACAGGGGAACGGCCGGGGAGCTGTTTTTT. Translating it yields CASSPWDRGTAGELFF.

The chain recombines TRBV6-2 or TRBV6-3 with TRBJ2-6; D is unclear. The germline V gene has CDR1 MNHEY and CDR2 SVGEGT. There are 16 residues in the CDR3. Trimming removed 2 bases at V and 0 bases at J, with 8 bases between. The CDR3: CASSYPQISGANVLTF. CDR3 in DNA: TGTGCCAGCAGTTACCCCCAGATCTCTGGGGCCAACGTCCTGACTTTC.

V and J are TRBV28 and TRBJ1-5; D ambiguous. V lost 4 bases, J lost 6 bases, and 13 bases lay in between. The CDR3 covers 14 residues. From germline, CDR1 is MDHEN and CDR2 SYDVKM. In DNA, the CDR3 is TGTGCCAGCAGTTCCGGGTCGTGGAGTCAGCCCCAGCATTTT. Its protein is CASSSGSWSQPQHF.

The chain employs TRBV9 and TRBJ1-1; 7 bases are a match to TRBD1. V dropped 0 bases and J dropped 5; count of bases not matched to a gene: 4. CDR1 and CDR2 from the germline V gene are SGDLS and YYNGEE. The CDR3 has 14 amino acids. CDR3 amino acids: CASSVVAGGTEAFF. As DNA, the CDR3 is TGTGCCAGCAGCGTAGTGGCAGGGGGTACTGAAGCTTTCTTT.

The genes are TRBV28 and TRBJ2-3; the D is unclear. V was pared by 6 bases and J by 5 bases, with 12 bases between. The CDR3 loop spans 13 amino acids. Germline V gives CDR1 MDHEN, CDR2 SYDVKM. The CDR3 loop reads CASRGRSQDTQYF. In DNA, the CDR3 is TGTGCCAGCAGAGGCAGGTCACAAGATACGCAGTATTTT.

The CDR3 loop is CASSQRGQGATEAFF. CDR3 bases: TGCGCCAGCAGCCAACGCGGACAGGGGGCGACTGAAGCTTTCTTT. This chain uses TRBV4-1 with TRBJ1-1; TRBD1 agrees at 11 bases. With V trimmed by 2 bases and J by 5 bases, 4 bases remained unmatched. This CDR3 comprises 15 residues. Germline CDR1 is MGHRA and CDR2 is YSYEKL.

The chain has TRBV2 and TRBJ1-2; D unclear. Germline CDR1 reads SNHLY; CDR2 reads FYNNEI. Trimming shortened V by 6 bases and J by 7 bases, and 12 bases separated the two germline ends. This CDR3 is built from 12 residues. CDR3 amino acids: CASRERISGYTF. CDR3 in DNA: TGTGCCAGCAGGGAAAGGATAAGTGGCTACACCTTC.

This sequence joins TRBV5-1 and TRBJ1-2, with 7 bases aligning to TRBD1. This CDR3 has 15 amino acids. V lost 4 bases and J lost 2; bases outside the gene matches: 8. CDR1 SGHRS and CDR2 YFSETQ come from the germline V gene. CDR3 in DNA: TGCGCCAGCAGCCTTACTACAGGGGAGAACTATGGCTACACCTTC. Its translation is CASSLTTGENYGYTF.

The genes are TRBV14 and TRBJ1-2; possible D gene TRBD1, 5 bases. The V gene lost 3 bases and the J gene lost 6 bases, with 20 bases spanning the gap. The CDR3 is made up of 16 amino acids. Germline CDR1 reads SGHDN; CDR2 reads FVKESK. The CDR3 coding sequence is TGTGCCAGCAGCCAGGGGACCGACCTAAGTTCTCATGGCTACACCTTC. Amino acid sequence: CASSQGTDLSSHGYTF.

The rearrangement joins TRBV4-2 to TRBJ2-1; 9 bases map to TRBD2. Per germline, CDR1 LGHNA and CDR2 YNFKEQ. V shed 3 bases, J shed 6 bases, and the junction held 9 bases outside the gene matches. The CDR3 spans 16 residues. In DNA form, the CDR3 reads TGTGCCAGCAGCCAGGGGGCTAGCGGGGTCTTCAATGAGCAGTTCTTC. It codes for CASSQGASGVFNEQFF.